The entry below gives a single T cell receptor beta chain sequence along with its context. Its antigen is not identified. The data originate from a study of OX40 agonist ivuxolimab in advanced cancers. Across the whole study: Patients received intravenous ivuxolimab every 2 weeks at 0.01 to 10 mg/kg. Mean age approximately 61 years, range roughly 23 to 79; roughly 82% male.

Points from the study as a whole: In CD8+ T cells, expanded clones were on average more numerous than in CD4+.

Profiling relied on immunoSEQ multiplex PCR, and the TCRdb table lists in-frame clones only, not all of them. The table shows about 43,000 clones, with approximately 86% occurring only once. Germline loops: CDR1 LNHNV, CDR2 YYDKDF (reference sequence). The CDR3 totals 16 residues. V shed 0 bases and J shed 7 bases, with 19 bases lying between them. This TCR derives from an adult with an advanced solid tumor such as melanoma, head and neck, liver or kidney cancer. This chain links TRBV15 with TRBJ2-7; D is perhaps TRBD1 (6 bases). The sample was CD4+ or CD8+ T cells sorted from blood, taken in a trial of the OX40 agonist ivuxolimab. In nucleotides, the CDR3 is TGTGCCACCAGCAGAGATTGGGACACAACAGGGTATGAGCAGTACTTC. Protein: CATSRDWDTTGYEQYF.